Following are 20 T cell receptor beta chains from one sample sequenced in a study of radiation and T cells in renal cell carcinoma. Described time point: blood 2 weeks post-SBRT. Noted treatment: 15 Gy SBRT to primary tumor, nephrectomy 4 weeks later. TCRdb keeps only in-frame clones here, not all; method: immunoSEQ multiplex PCR. This table holds more than 20,000 clones, over 70% found once. The specimen comprised blood, sampled from a patient whose treatment included radiotherapy and nephrectomy. These receptors came from a man aged 60 to 75 with renal cell carcinoma.

The rearrangement uses TRBV18 and TRBJ2-2; a possible D gene is TRBD1 (6 bases). Germline-derived CDR1 and CDR2 are KGHSH and LQKENI. Trimming took 2 bases from V and 0 from J, leaving 10 bases between them. The CDR3 runs 16 residues. CDR3 coding DNA: TGTGCCAGCTCACCAAACAGGGTAACGAACACCGGGGAGCTGTTTTTT. Protein product: CASSPNRVTNTGELFF.

This clone turned up a few times. This chain joins TRBV30 and TRBJ1-1, with 7 bases lining up with TRBD1. The germline V gene has CDR1 GTSNPN and CDR2 SVGIG (reference sequence). V shed 2 bases, J shed 1 base, and the junction held 4 bases outside the gene matches. There are 14 residues in the CDR3. CDR3 nucleotides: TGTGCCTGGAGTACAGGGGTTTCGAACACTGAAGCTTTCTTT. Its translation: CAWSTGVSNTEAFF.

The chain has TRBV30 and TRBJ2-2; TRBD2 is a possible D gene (6 bases). The length of the CDR3 is 14 residues. Germline values: CDR1 GTSNPN, CDR2 SVGIG (reference sequence). V lost 4 bases, J lost 7 bases, and 16 bases lay in between. The CDR3 sequence is CAWMGGAPNGELFF. The CDR3 DNA reads TGTGCCTGGATGGGCGGGGCGCCTAACGGGGAGCTGTTTTTT.

The chain joins TRBV25-1 to TRBJ2-1; D is possibly TRBD1 or TRBD2 (5 bases each). Trimming took off 7 bases at V and 10 bases at J, with 17 bases between the two ends. The CDR3 contains 13 residues. Looked up from germline, CDR1 is MGHDK and CDR2 is SYGVNS. CDR3 nucleotides: TGTGCCAGCATGGCTGCGGACGAGGGGGAGCAGTTCTTC. It yields the protein CASMAADEGEQFF. Together with reference TRBV25-1 and TRBJ2-1, the CDR3 gives the full variable domain: EADIYQTPRYLVIGTGKKITLECSQTMGHDKMYWYQQDPGMELHLIHYSYGVNSTEKGDLSSESTVSRIRTEHFPLTLESARPSHTSQYLCASMAADEGEQFFGPGTRLTVL.

The chain is built from TRBV6-5 and TRBJ2-2; D may be TRBD1 (5 bases). CDR1 and CDR2 from the germline V gene are MNHEY and SVGAGI. The CDR3 runs to 14 residues. V was clipped by 3 bases and J by 8 bases, with 13 bases between them. The CDR3 protein is CASSYTQPGGELFF. The CDR3 DNA reads TGTGCCAGCAGTTATACCCAGCCAGGGGGGGAGCTGTTTTTT.

The CDR3 DNA reads as TGTGCCAGCAGCCAGAGGAACAGTTATAGCAATCAGCCCCAGCATTTT. Amino acids: CASSQRNSYSNQPQHF. The chain combines TRBV7-2 with TRBJ1-5; no clear D. This CDR3 spans 16 amino acids. Germline CDR1 SGHTA, CDR2 FQGNSA. V was pared by 5 bases and J by 0 bases, with 14 bases between. The whole variable domain, filled in from reference TRBV7-2 and TRBJ1-5, reads GAGVSQSPSNKVTEKGKDVELRCDPISGHTALYWYRQSLGQGLEFLIYFQGNSAPDKSGLPSDRFSAERTGGSVSTLTIQRTQQEDSAVYLCASSQRNSYSNQPQHFGDGTRLSIL.

There are a few counts of this clone. The gene calls are TRBV19 and TRBJ2-3; D unclear. The V gene's germline CDR1 is LNHDA and CDR2 SQIVND (reference sequence). V was cut by 3 bases and J by 6 bases, with 4 bases left in between. There are 11 residues in the CDR3. This CDR3 is CASSIGDTQYF. The CDR3 DNA follows: TGTGCCAGTAGTATCGGGGATACGCAGTATTTT.

The chain combines TRBV5-4 with TRBJ1-2; no clear D gene. The germline V gene encodes CDR1 SGHNT and CDR2 YYREEE (reference sequence). The CDR3 extends over 16 amino acids. V was shortened by 3 bases and J by 3 bases, with 18 bases between the two germline ends. DNA for the CDR3: TGTGCCAGCAGCTATACCGGGAGCAAACATGACTATGGCTACACCTTC. Translation: CASSYTGSKHDYGYTF.

The chain couples TRBV5-8 to TRBJ2-1; 7 bases fit TRBD2. V lost 3 bases and J lost 8; bases outside the gene matches: 14. CDR1 SGHTS and CDR2 YDEGEE come from the germline V gene. The CDR3 length is 16 residues. Here the CDR3 DNA reads TGTGCCAGCAGCTCGATTAGCGGGCTTCTGTCGCATGAGCAGTTCTTC. This codes for CASSSISGLLSHEQFF.

This clone was picked up one time. The chain links TRBV6-1 to TRBJ2-3; D might be TRBD1 (6 bases). Per germline, CDR1 MNHNS and CDR2 SASEGT. Between the trimmed V and J ends, which lost 6 bases and 2 bases, there was a span of 12 bases. This CDR3 has 14 residues. The CDR3 nucleotides read TGTGCCAGCAGGGAGTCAGGGGCCACAGATACGCAGTATTTT. This encodes CASRESGATDTQYF.

In this sample, this clone turned up a few times. The rearrangement links TRBV10-3 to TRBJ1-1; D not certain. The V gene's germline CDR1 is ENHRY and CDR2 SYGVKD. Trimming left V 0 bases short and J 1 base short, with 6 bases between. The CDR3 sequence is 14 residues long. CDR3 amino acids: CAISESPGNTEAFF. CDR3 nucleotides: TGTGCCATCAGTGAGTCGCCTGGGAACACTGAAGCTTTCTTT.

V usage is TRBV5-4 and J usage is TRBJ1-1, with D uncertain. Germline V gene sequence: CDR1 SGHNT, CDR2 YYREEE (reference sequence). V gave up 7 bases and J gave up 2 bases, with 9 bases separating them. The CDR3 has 12 amino acids. In DNA, the CDR3 is TGTGCCAGCCAAGTCCCTAACACTGAAGCTTTCTTT. It encodes CASQVPNTEAFF.

This chain joins TRBV2 and TRBJ2-7; TRBD1 or TRBD2 may be the D gene (6 bases each). This CDR3 spans 17 amino acids. V was cut by 6 bases and J by 0 bases, with 21 bases left in between. Germline assignment: CDR1 SNHLY and CDR2 FYNNEI. For the CDR3, the DNA is TGTGCCAGCAGAGGGACTCGTAGGGGGATGAGCTCCTACGAGCAGTACTTC. Amino acids: CASRGTRRGMSSYEQYF.

CDR3 sequence reads: CASSRTGASNQPQHF. The CDR3 DNA follows: TGTGCCAGTAGTAGGACAGGGGCTAGCAATCAGCCCCAGCATTTT. The chain combines TRBV19 with TRBJ1-5, with TRBD1 identical over 9 bases. CDR1 and CDR2 (germline): LNHDA, SQIVND (reference sequence). This CDR3 has 15 amino acids. Trimming removed 4 bases from V and 0 bases from J; junction bases left unmatched: 1.

This clone was detected a few times. The CDR3 loop is CAWSVRDRGIYEQYF. The CDR3 DNA is TGTGCCTGGAGTGTAAGGGACAGGGGGATCTACGAGCAGTACTTC. This chain joins TRBV30 and TRBJ2-7; 11 bases align to TRBD1. The CDR3 consists of 15 residues. The junction had 4 bases not matched to a gene; V was cut back by 0 bases and J by 3 bases. CDR1 is GTSNPN, CDR2 SVGIG, per germline (reference sequence). Together with reference TRBV30 and TRBJ2-7, the CDR3 gives the full variable domain: SQTIHQWPATLVQPVGSPLSLECTVEGTSNPNLYWYRQAAGRGLQLLFYSVGIGQISSEVPQNLSASRPQDRQFILSSKKLLLSDSGFYLCAWSVRDRGIYEQYFGPGTRLTVT.

V is TRBV2 and J is TRBJ2-5; tentatively, D is TRBD1 (5 bases). The J call may be faulty, since TRBJ2-7 better matches the DNA end. The CDR3 runs 15 residues. Germline V gene data show CDR1 as SNHLY and CDR2 as FYNNEI. CDR3 residues: CASRETGFFVYEQYF. Here the CDR3 DNA reads TGTGCCAGCAGGGAAACAGGTTTTTTCGTCTACGAGCAGTACTTC.

The chain joins TRBV6-1 to TRBJ2-7; no reliable D call. V gave up 8 bases and J gave up 3 bases, with 5 bases separating them. This CDR3 contains 10 residues. The germline CDR1 and CDR2 sequences are MNHNS and SASEGT. The CDR3, as DNA: TGTGCCAGCCAATACTACGAGCAGTACTTC. Protein product: CASQYYEQYF.

The rearrangement uses TRBV18 and TRBJ1-2; the D is unclear. CDR1 is KGHSH, CDR2 LQKENI, per germline. This CDR3 has 14 residues. Trimming cost V 3 bases and J 2 bases, with 10 bases left between them. The CDR3 here is CASSPQAQNYGYTF. CDR3 in DNA: TGTGCCAGCTCACCTCAGGCTCAGAACTATGGCTACACCTTC. The full variable domain, with the rest looked up from reference TRBV18 and TRBJ1-2, is NAGVMQNPRHLVRRRGQEARLRCSPMKGHSHVYWYRQLPEEGLKFMVYLQKENIIDESGMPKERFSAEFPKEGPSILRIQQVVRGDSAAYFCASSPQAQNYGYTFGSGTRLTVV.

This chain links TRBV2 with TRBJ1-3; 8 bases align to TRBD1. Per germline, CDR1 SNHLY and CDR2 FYNNEI. Trimming removed 4 bases from V and 11 bases from J; junction bases left unmatched: 16. This CDR3 region has 16 residues. The CDR3 reads CASSAGTGPSKGAIYF. The CDR3 coding sequence is TGTGCCAGCAGTGCTGGGACAGGCCCCTCTAAGGGGGCCATATATTTT.

The chain has TRBV30 and TRBJ1-4, with D perhaps matching TRBD1 (5 bases). Germline V gene sequence: CDR1 GTSNPN, CDR2 SVGIG (reference sequence). V lost 3 bases and J 11 bases, leaving 16 bases between the germline ends. This CDR3 is 13 amino acids long. The CDR3 here is CAWRPGWGGKLFF. As DNA, the CDR3 is TGTGCCTGGAGGCCCGGTTGGGGGGGGAAACTGTTTTTT.